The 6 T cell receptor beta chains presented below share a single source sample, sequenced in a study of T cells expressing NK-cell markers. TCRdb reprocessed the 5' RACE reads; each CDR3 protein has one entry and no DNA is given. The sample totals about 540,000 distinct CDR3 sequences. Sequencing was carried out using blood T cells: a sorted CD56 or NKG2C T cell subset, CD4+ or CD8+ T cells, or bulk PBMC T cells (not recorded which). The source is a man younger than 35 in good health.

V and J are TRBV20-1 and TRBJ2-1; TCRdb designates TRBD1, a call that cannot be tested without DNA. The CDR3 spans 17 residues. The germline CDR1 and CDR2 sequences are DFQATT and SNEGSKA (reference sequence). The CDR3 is CSASHLSLYRLGNEQFF.

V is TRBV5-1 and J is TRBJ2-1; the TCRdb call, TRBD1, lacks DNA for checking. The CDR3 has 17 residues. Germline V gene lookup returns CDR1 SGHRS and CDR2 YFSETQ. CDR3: CASSFSGQSSSYNEQFF. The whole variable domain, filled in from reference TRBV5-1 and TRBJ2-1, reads KAGVTQTPRYLIKTRGQQVTLSCSPISGHRSVSWYQQTPGQGLQFLFEYFSETQRNKGNFPGRFSGRQFSNSRSEMNVSTLELGDSALYLCASSFSGQSSSYNEQFFGPGTRLTVL.

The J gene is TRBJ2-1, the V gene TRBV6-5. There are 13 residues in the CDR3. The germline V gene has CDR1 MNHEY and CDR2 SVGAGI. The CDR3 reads CASSYSITNEQFF.

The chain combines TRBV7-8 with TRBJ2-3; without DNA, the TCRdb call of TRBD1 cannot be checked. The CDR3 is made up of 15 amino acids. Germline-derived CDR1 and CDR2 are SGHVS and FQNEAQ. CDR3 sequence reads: CASSFSGQKTDTQYF. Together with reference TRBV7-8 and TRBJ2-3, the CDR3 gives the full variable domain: GAGVSQSPRYKVAKRGQDVALRCDPISGHVSLFWYQQALGQGPEFLTYFQNEAQLDKSGLPSDRFFAERPEGSVSTLKIQRTQQEDSAVYLCASSFSGQKTDTQYFGPGTRLTVL.

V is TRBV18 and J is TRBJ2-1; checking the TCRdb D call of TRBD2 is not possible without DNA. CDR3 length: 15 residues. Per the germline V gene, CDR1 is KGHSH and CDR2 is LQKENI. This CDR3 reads CASSPRGLSHNEQFF.

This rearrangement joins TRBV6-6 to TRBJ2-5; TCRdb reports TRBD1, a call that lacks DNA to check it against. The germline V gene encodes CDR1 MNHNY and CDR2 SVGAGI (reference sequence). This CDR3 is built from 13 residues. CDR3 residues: CASSNLGGETQYF.